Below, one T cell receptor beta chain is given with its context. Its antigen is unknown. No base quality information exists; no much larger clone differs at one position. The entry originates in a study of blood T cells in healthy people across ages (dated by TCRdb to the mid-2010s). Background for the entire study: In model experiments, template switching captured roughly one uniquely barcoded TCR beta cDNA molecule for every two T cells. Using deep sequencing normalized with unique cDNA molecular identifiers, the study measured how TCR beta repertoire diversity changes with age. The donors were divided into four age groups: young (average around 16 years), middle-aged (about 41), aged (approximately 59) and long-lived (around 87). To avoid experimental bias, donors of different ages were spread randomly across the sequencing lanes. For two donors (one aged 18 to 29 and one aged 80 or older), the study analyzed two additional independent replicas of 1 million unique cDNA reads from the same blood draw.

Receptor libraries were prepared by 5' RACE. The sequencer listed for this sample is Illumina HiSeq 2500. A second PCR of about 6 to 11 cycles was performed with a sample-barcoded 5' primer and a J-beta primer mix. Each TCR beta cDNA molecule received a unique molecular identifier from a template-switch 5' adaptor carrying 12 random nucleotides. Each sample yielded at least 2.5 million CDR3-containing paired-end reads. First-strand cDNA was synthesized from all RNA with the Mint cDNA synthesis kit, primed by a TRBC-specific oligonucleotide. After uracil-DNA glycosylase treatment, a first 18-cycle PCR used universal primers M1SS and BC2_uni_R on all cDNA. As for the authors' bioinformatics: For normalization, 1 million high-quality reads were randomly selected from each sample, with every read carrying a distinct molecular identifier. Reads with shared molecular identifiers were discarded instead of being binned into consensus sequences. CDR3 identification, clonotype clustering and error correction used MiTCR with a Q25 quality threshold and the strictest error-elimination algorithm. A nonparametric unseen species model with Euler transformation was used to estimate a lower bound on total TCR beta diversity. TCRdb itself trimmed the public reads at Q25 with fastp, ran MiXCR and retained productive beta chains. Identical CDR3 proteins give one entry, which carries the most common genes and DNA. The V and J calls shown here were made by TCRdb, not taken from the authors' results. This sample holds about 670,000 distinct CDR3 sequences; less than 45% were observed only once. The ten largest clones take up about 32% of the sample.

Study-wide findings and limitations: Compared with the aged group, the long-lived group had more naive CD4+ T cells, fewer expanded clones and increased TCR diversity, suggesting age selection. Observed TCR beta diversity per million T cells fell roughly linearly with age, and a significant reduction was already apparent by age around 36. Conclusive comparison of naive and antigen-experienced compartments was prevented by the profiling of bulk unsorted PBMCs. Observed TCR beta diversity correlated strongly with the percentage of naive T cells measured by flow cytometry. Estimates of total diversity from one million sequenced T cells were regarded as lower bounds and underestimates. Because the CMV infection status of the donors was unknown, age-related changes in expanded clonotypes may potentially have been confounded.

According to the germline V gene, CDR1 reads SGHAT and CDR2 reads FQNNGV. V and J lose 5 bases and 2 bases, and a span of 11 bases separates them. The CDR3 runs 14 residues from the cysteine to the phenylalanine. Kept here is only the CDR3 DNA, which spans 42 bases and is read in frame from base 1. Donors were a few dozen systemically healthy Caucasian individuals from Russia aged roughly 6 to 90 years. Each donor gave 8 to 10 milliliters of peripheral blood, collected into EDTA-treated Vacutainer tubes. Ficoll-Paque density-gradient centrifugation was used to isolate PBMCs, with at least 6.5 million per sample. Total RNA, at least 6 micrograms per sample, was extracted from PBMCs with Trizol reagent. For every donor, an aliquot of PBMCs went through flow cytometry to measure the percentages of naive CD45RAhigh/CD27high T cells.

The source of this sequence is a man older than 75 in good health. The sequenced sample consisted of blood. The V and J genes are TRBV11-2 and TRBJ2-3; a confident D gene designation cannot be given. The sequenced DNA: TGTGCCAGCAGCCCTATAATAAACACAGATACGCAGTATTTT. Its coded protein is CASSPIINTDTQYF.